Each of the 21 T cell receptor beta chains below was sequenced from the same sample in a study of lymphopenia after photon versus proton radiotherapy. Sequencing used immunoSEQ multiplex PCR; TCRdb keeps in-frame clones, though not all of them. The table records about 33,000 clones, around 90% of them present only once. This specimen was peripheral blood, taken from a patient treated with photon-based radiotherapy. The receptors here all came from a woman aged 45-65 years with pancreatic cancer.

This chain links TRBV7-2 with TRBJ2-1; tentatively, D is TRBD2 (6 bases). The ends were cut back, 4 bases at V and 6 bases at J, with 10 bases in the middle. Germline V gene data show CDR1 as SGHTA and CDR2 as FQGNSA. This CDR3 has 13 amino acids. Written as DNA, the CDR3 is TGTGCCAGCAGCTCGACTAGTTTCAATGAGCAGTTCTTC. Translating gives CASSSTSFNEQFF.

This rearrangement joins TRBV29-1 to TRBJ2-7, with unresolved D. The CDR3 is 13 amino acids. CDR1 is SQVTM and CDR2 is ANQGSEA in the germline V gene. V lost 0 bases, J lost 5 bases, and 11 bases lay in between. The CDR3 region has the DNA TGCAGCGTTGAAGAGAGGTCTCCCCACGAGCAGTACTTC. The encoded protein is CSVEERSPHEQYF.

This chain connects TRBV7-9 to TRBJ1-1, with unresolved D. Trimming pared 5 bases from V and 3 bases from J, leaving 16 bases between. Germline V gives CDR1 SEHNR, CDR2 FQNEAQ (reference sequence). This CDR3 is 15 amino acids long. The CDR3, as DNA: TGTGCCAGCAGCCCGTACTCCGGTACGGACACTGAAGCTTTCTTT. Translated, it gives CASSPYSGTDTEAFF.

The chain employs TRBV19 and TRBJ1-1; 9 bases align to TRBD1. V shed 7 bases and J 0 bases; nucleotides not matched to a gene: 3. Germline V gene lookup returns CDR1 LNHDA and CDR2 SQIVND (reference sequence). The CDR3 covers 14 residues. The CDR3 DNA follows: TGTGCCAGTACCAGGACAGGGGTGAACACTGAAGCTTTCTTT. As protein: CASTRTGVNTEAFF.

The rearrangement joins TRBV27 to TRBJ2-1, with 8 bases fitting TRBD2. Germline values: CDR1 MNHEY, CDR2 SMNVEV (reference sequence). J gave up 9 bases and V 6 bases, and 7 bases lay outside the gene matches. The CDR3 totals 13 residues. For the CDR3, the DNA is TGTGCCAGCAGAAGGCGGGAGGTGGGTGAGCAGTTCTTC. This encodes CASRRREVGEQFF.

The chain employs TRBV7-9 and TRBJ2-1; 13 bases are a match to TRBD2. The CDR3 sequence is 16 residues long. The trim removed 5 bases at V and 7 bases at J, leaving 8 bases unmatched. Germline lookup yields CDR1 SEHNR and CDR2 FQNEAQ (reference sequence). This chain's CDR3 is CASSMGWTSGRNEQFF. The CDR3 region has the DNA TGTGCCAGCAGCATGGGGTGGACTAGCGGGAGAAATGAGCAGTTCTTC.

This chain joins TRBV28 and TRBJ2-3; D may be TRBD1 (5 bases). V shed 5 bases and J shed 11 bases, with 17 bases lying between them. Germline V CDR1 and CDR2: MDHEN, SYDVKM. This CDR3 has 13 residues. The CDR3 sequence is CASSPPTGRGQYF. The DNA of the CDR3 is TGTGCCAGCAGTCCTCCAACAGGAAGGGGGCAGTATTTT. The full variable domain, in which reference TRBV28 and TRBJ2-3 provide the parts outside the CDR3, is DVKVTQSSRYLVKRTGEKVFLECVQDMDHENMFWYRQDPGLGLRLIYFSYDVKMKEKGDIPEGYSVSREKKERFSLILESASTNQTSMYLCASSPPTGRGQYFGPGTRLTVL.

The chain recombines TRBV4-2 with TRBJ2-7; TRBD1 aligns across 7 bases. Germline V gene sequence: CDR1 LGHNA, CDR2 YNFKEQ. Trimming at V came to 2 bases and at J to 0 bases, leaving 10 bases not matched to a gene. This CDR3 is 17 amino acids long. The CDR3 DNA follows: TGTGCCAGCAGCCAATCGACAGGGCAAAAAAGCTCCTACGAGCAGTACTTC. This codes for CASSQSTGQKSSYEQYF.

Details on this clone: Relative to the germline gene, one junction end is altered; a read error may explain this. Here the CDR3 reads CTWSVRGGGNQPQHF. The CDR3 nucleotides read TGTACCTGGAGTGTACGCGGGGGCGGCAATCAGCCCCAGCATTTT. V gene TRBV30 combines with J gene TRBJ1-5; a weak D match, TRBD1 (6 bases). CDR3 length: 15 residues. Germline V CDR1 and CDR2: GTSNPN, SVGIG (reference sequence).

V usage is TRBV7-9 and J usage is TRBJ2-3, with 11 bases aligning to TRBD2. The CDR3 is made up of 14 amino acids. Trimming removed 5 bases from V and 6 bases from J; junction bases left unmatched: 4. The germline CDR1 and CDR2 sequences are SEHNR and FQNEAQ (reference sequence). Written as DNA, the CDR3 is TGTGCCAGCAGCGAACTAGCGGGAGCGGATACGCAGTATTTT. This gives the protein CASSELAGADTQYF.

This sequence joins TRBV11-3 and TRBJ2-7; the D gene is possibly TRBD2 (5 bases). Trimming removed 6 bases at V and 5 bases at J, with 20 bases between. Germline CDR1 is SGHNT and CDR2 is YENEEA. The CDR3 covers 15 residues. CDR3 loop: CASSPGRGDIDEQYF. In DNA form, the CDR3 reads TGTGCCAGCAGTCCTGGACGGGGAGACATCGACGAGCAGTACTTC.

The CDR3: CASSPVGGLNYGYTF. The DNA of the CDR3 is TGTGCCAGCAGCCCCGTCGGGGGCCTTAACTATGGCTACACCTTC. The V gene is TRBV7-9, the J gene TRBJ1-2; possibly TRBD1 for D (6 bases). Per germline, CDR1 SEHNR and CDR2 FQNEAQ (reference sequence). V lost 5 bases and J lost 1, with 14 bases in between. This CDR3 contains 15 residues.

The chain couples TRBV28 to TRBJ2-7; tentatively, D is TRBD1 or TRBD2 (5 bases each). Trimming shortened V by 8 bases and J by 2 bases, and 13 bases separated the two germline ends. Germline V lookup: CDR1 MDHEN, CDR2 SYDVKM. CDR3 length equals 13 residues. DNA for the CDR3: TGTGCCAGCGGTGGGGGTTCGGCCTACGAGCAGTACTTC. This encodes CASGGGSAYEQYF.

This clone was detected only a few times. The chain employs TRBV7-9 and TRBJ2-7; possibly TRBD1 for D (5 bases). Germline CDR1 is SEHNR and CDR2 is FQNEAQ (reference sequence). The length of the CDR3 is 14 residues. V lost 1 base, J lost 6 bases, and 13 bases lay in between. CDR3 coding DNA: TGTGCCAGCAGCTTAGTAGGGGCCGCACTCGAGCAGTACTTC. Translated: CASSLVGAALEQYF.

Only one count was recorded for this clone. This sequence joins TRBV2 and TRBJ1-5; D uncertain. Germline values: CDR1 SNHLY, CDR2 FYNNEI. The germline V and J ends were trimmed by 4 bases and 9 bases, with 13 bases remaining between them. The CDR3 extends over 13 amino acids. In DNA, the CDR3 is TGTGCCAGCAGTGTGGAGGGCGTCACGCCCCAGCATTTT. It is translated as CASSVEGVTPQHF.

The genes are TRBV5-1 and TRBJ2-7; tentative D call: TRBD2 (5 bases). The V end was cut by 0 bases, the J end by 3 bases, with 7 bases between. The CDR3 consists of 13 residues. CDR1 is SGHRS and CDR2 is YFSETQ in the germline V gene. CDR3 bases: TGCGCCAGCAGCTTGGGAGGGAACTACGAGCAGTACTTC. Amino acid sequence: CASSLGGNYEQYF. The whole variable domain, remainder taken from reference TRBV5-1 and TRBJ2-7, is KAGVTQTPRYLIKTRGQQVTLSCSPISGHRSVSWYQQTPGQGLQFLFEYFSETQRNKGNFPGRFSGRQFSNSRSEMNVSTLELGDSALYLCASSLGGNYEQYFGPGTRLTVT.

Notes on this clone: The junction departs from germline at one end; a sequencing error may be responsible. This chain links TRBV4-1 with TRBJ1-4; TRBD1 matches 8 bases. This CDR3 spans 14 amino acids. Germline V gene sequence: CDR1 MGHRA, CDR2 YSYEKL. The CDR3 nucleotides read TGCGCCGGCAGCCAAGCACAGGACAGGGCCAAACTGTTTTTT. Its protein is CAGSQAQDRAKLFF.

J is TRBJ2-5 and V is TRBV11-2; TRBD1 is a possible D gene (6 bases). CDR3 size: 15 residues. V was trimmed by 1 base and J by 2 bases, leaving 11 bases between them. CDR1 is SGHAT, CDR2 FQNNGV, per germline. CDR3 loop: CASSLVRGMQETQYF. The CDR3 region has the DNA TGTGCCAGCAGCTTAGTCAGGGGAATGCAAGAGACCCAGTACTTC.

V usage is TRBV4-2 and J usage is TRBJ2-7; TRBD1 agrees at 9 bases. The V and J ends lost 0 bases and 4 bases, in that order; junction bases with no gene match: 7. The CDR3 covers 16 residues. Germline V CDR1 and CDR2: LGHNA, YNFKEQ. The CDR3 protein is CASSQEAGTGNYEQYF. The CDR3 DNA reads TGTGCCAGCAGCCAAGAGGCCGGGACAGGGAATTACGAGCAGTACTTC.

The chain links TRBV29-1 to TRBJ1-3; 9 bases match TRBD1. CDR3 length: 17 residues. After removal of 6 bases from V and 1 base from J, the junction contained 13 bases not matched to a gene. Germline V CDR1 and CDR2: SQVTM, ANQGSEA. The CDR3 sequence: CSVGGDLQGASGNTIYF. The CDR3 coding sequence is TGCAGCGTAGGAGGGGACCTACAGGGGGCTTCTGGAAACACCATATATTTT.

The genes are TRBV7-2 and TRBJ1-3; 7 bases align to TRBD1. CDR1 and CDR2 from the germline V gene are SGHTA and FQGNSA. This CDR3 comprises 15 residues. V gave up 5 bases and J gave up 4 bases; unmatched junction bases: 8. The CDR3 protein is CASSPERGRGNTIYF. Here the CDR3 DNA reads TGTGCCAGCAGCCCGGAGAGGGGGCGAGGAAACACCATATATTTT.